Presented here are 28 T cell receptor beta chains from one specimen sequenced in a study of cytomegalovirus exposure and HLA in healthy donors. The PCR was carried out with 60 Vbeta primers and 13 Jbeta primers. Here immunoSEQ multiplex PCR was the method, and the copy in TCRdb shows in-frame clones only, minus some. The table includes around 61,000 clones, roughly nine tenths detected once. Sequenced input: PBMCs. These TCRs come from a man younger than 40 in good health and CMV-seropositive.

The chain joins TRBV6-5 to TRBJ1-3; 8 bases agree with TRBD1. The V and J ends lost 5 bases and 2 bases, in that order; junction bases with no gene match: 5. Germline V gene data show CDR1 as MNHEY and CDR2 as SVGAGI. This CDR3 region has 15 residues. Written as DNA, the CDR3 is TGTGCCAGCAGTGTTGACAGGGGAACTGGAAACACCATATATTTT. Translation: CASSVDRGTGNTIYF.

The genes are TRBV6-5 and TRBJ1-5; 9 nucleotides match TRBD1. In germline, CDR1 is MNHEY, CDR2 SVGAGI. This CDR3 spans 15 amino acids. V lost 6 bases, J lost 7 bases, and 10 bases stayed unmatched. The CDR3 spells CASSQGQGRWQPQHF. The CDR3, as DNA: TGTGCCAGCAGCCAGGGACAGGGACGATGGCAGCCCCAGCATTTT.

V and J are TRBV30 and TRBJ2-7; 11 bases are shared with TRBD2. The V and J ends lost 3 bases and 3 bases, in that order; junction bases with no gene match: 16. Germline assignment: CDR1 GTSNPN and CDR2 SVGIG (reference sequence). The CDR3 extends over 18 amino acids. The CDR3 DNA reads TGTGCCTGGAGCAAAAGACTAGCGGGACTACCGAACTACTACGAGCAGTACTTC. This encodes CAWSKRLAGLPNYYEQYF. The entire variable domain, with the rest obtained from reference TRBV30 and TRBJ2-7, is as follows: SQTIHQWPATLVQPVGSPLSLECTVEGTSNPNLYWYRQAAGRGLQLLFYSVGIGQISSEVPQNLSASRPQDRQFILSSKKLLLSDSGFYLCAWSKRLAGLPNYYEQYFGPGTRLTVT.

The chain combines TRBV25-1 with TRBJ2-7; 11 bases align to TRBD1. CDR1 is MGHDK, CDR2 SYGVNS, per germline. The length of the CDR3 is 14 residues. Trimming at V came to 4 bases and at J to 6 bases, leaving 5 bases not matched to a gene. The CDR3 sequence is CASSGGTGGSEQYF. The CDR3 bases are TGTGCCAGCAGTGGCGGGACAGGGGGTTCCGAGCAGTACTTC.

The chain recombines TRBV5-4 with TRBJ1-2, with 7 bases matching TRBD1. Germline trimming cut 3 bases from V and 0 bases from J; bases unmatched to any gene: 8. Germline CDR1 is SGHNT and CDR2 is YYREEE (reference sequence). The CDR3 spans 16 residues. The CDR3 is CASSSGGPRTNYGYTF. The CDR3 DNA sequence: TGTGCCAGCAGCTCAGGGGGTCCCCGAACTAACTATGGCTACACCTTC.

The V gene is TRBV4-2, the J gene TRBJ2-7; D gene ambiguous. The CDR3 extends over 14 amino acids. CDR1 and CDR2 (germline): LGHNA, YNFKEQ. V lost 0 bases, J lost 1 base, and 7 bases lay in between. This CDR3 is CASSQDVSSYEQYF. CDR3 DNA: TGTGCCAGCAGCCAAGATGTCAGTTCCTACGAGCAGTACTTC.

A single count supports this clone. This rearrangement joins TRBV9 to TRBJ2-3; maybe TRBD1 (6 bases). V was pared by 3 bases and J by 2 bases, with 16 bases between. CDR1 is SGDLS and CDR2 is YYNGEE in the germline V gene. The CDR3 is 16 amino acids. The CDR3 reads CASSARGIVATDTQYF. The CDR3 DNA reads TGTGCCAGCAGCGCTAGGGGGATCGTGGCCACAGATACGCAGTATTTT.

The rearrangement joins TRBV5-1 to TRBJ2-7; TRBD1 matches 7 bases. The germline gives CDR1 SGHRS, CDR2 YFSETQ. This CDR3 contains 16 residues. The V gene end was trimmed by 5 bases and the J gene end by 1 base; junction bases not matched to a gene: 12. This CDR3 is CASSLNRDSDSYEQYF. In DNA, the CDR3 is TGCGCCAGCAGTTTAAACCGGGACAGCGATTCCTACGAGCAGTACTTC.

In regard to this clone: A read error may account for a junction end that differs from germline. The chain carries TRBV11-2 and TRBJ1-2; 9 nucleotides line up with TRBD1. The CDR3 sequence is 12 residues long. Germline V gene lookup returns CDR1 SGHAT and CDR2 FQNNGV. CDR3 in amino acids: CASSYNRDRAFF. The DNA of the CDR3 is TGTGCCAGCAGTTACAACCGGGACAGGGCCTTCTTC.

This clone was detected only once. This rearrangement joins TRBV18 to TRBJ2-1, with 8 bases fitting TRBD1. Germline V CDR1 and CDR2: KGHSH, LQKENI. CDR3 length equals 14 residues. V was pared by 6 bases and J by 4 bases, with 5 bases of the junction left unmatched. CDR3 sequence (DNA): TGTGCCAGCTCCCCGGGACAGGATTACAATGAGCAGTTCTTC. It codes for CASSPGQDYNEQFF.

This chain uses TRBV9 with TRBJ1-6; D perhaps matches TRBD1 (6 bases). Germline V gene data show CDR1 as SGDLS and CDR2 as YYNGEE. This CDR3 region has 15 residues. The germline V and J ends were trimmed by 4 bases and 7 bases, with 15 bases remaining between them. This CDR3 reads CASSPRDGTNSPLHF. In DNA, the CDR3 is TGTGCCAGCAGCCCCCGGGACGGGACAAATTCACCCCTCCACTTT.

This chain uses TRBV2 with TRBJ1-5; 8 bases map to TRBD1. The ends lost 6 bases at V and 1 base at J; junction bases unmatched: 8. This CDR3 region has 16 residues. Germline V gives CDR1 SNHLY, CDR2 FYNNEI. Written as DNA, the CDR3 is TGTGCCAGCAGCCGACCAGGGGGCCGGAGCAATCAGCCCCAGCATTTT. Its protein is CASSRPGGRSNQPQHF. Looking up the rest from reference TRBV2 and TRBJ1-5 gives the full variable domain: EPEVTQTPSHQVTQMGQEVILRCVPISNHLYFYWYRQILGQKVEFLVSFYNNEISEKSEIFDDQFSVERPDGSNFTLKIRSTKLEDSAMYFCASSRPGGRSNQPQHFGDGTRLSIL.

The V call is TRBV7-8, the J call TRBJ2-1; TRBD1 aligns across 7 bases. The CDR3 spans 16 residues. CDR1 and CDR2 from the germline V gene are SGHVS and FQNEAQ. V was pared by 5 bases and J by 4 bases, with 11 bases of the junction left unmatched. The DNA of the CDR3 is TGTGCCAGCAGCAGACAAACAGGGGAAAGATACAATGAGCAGTTCTTC. Translated, it gives CASSRQTGERYNEQFF.

The genes are TRBV13 and TRBJ2-1, with no clear D. This CDR3 has 13 residues. V dropped 11 bases and J dropped 0 bases, with 11 bases sitting between them. The germline CDR1 and CDR2 sequences are PRHDT and FYEKMQ (reference sequence). The CDR3 sequence is CAGSRNSYNEQFF. Here the CDR3 DNA reads TGTGCCGGTTCCAGGAACTCCTACAATGAGCAGTTCTTC.

The V and J genes are TRBV27 and TRBJ2-1, with 9 bases identical to TRBD2. The CDR3 contains 17 residues. Germline CDR1 reads MNHEY; CDR2 reads SMNVEV (reference sequence). The V and J ends lost 5 bases and 4 bases, in that order; junction bases with no gene match: 12. CDR3 in amino acids: CASSQLPGLAPYNEQFF. The DNA for the CDR3 is TGTGCCAGCAGTCAACTCCCGGGACTAGCTCCTTACAATGAGCAGTTCTTC.

In DNA, the CDR3 is TGCGCCAGCAGCTTGGCGGCGGACTATATGGAGACCTTC. Translating gives CASSLAADYMETF. The rearrangement uses TRBV5-1 and TRBJ1-2, with D uncertain. Germline assignment: CDR1 SGHRS and CDR2 YFSETQ. The CDR3 runs 13 residues. The ends were cut back, 0 bases at V and 14 bases at J, with 17 bases in the middle.

The chain employs TRBV9 and TRBJ2-1; weak D call: TRBD1 (6 bases). The ends were cut back, 0 bases at V and 4 bases at J, with 14 bases in the middle. CDR1 is SGDLS, CDR2 YYNGEE, per germline. CDR3 length: 16 residues. DNA of the CDR3: TGTGCCAGCAGCGTAGATCCGGGACACCTATACAATGAGCAGTTCTTC. This codes for CASSVDPGHLYNEQFF.

The CDR3 region has the DNA TGTGCCAGCAGCCCCAGGGACAAGCAGTTCTCCTACGAGCAGTACTTC. Residues: CASSPRDKQFSYEQYF. V is TRBV7-9 and J is TRBJ2-7, with a weak D call TRBD1 (6 bases). The CDR3 is 16 amino acids. V was shortened by 5 bases and J by 0 bases, with 17 bases between the two germline ends. The germline V gene encodes CDR1 SEHNR and CDR2 FQNEAQ (reference sequence). Combining the CDR3 with reference TRBV7-9 and TRBJ2-7 gives the whole variable domain DTGVSQNPRHKITKRGQNVTFRCDPISEHNRLYWYRQTLGQGPEFLTYFQNEAQLEKSRLLSDRFSAERPKGSFSTLEIQRTEQGDSAMYLCASSPRDKQFSYEQYFGPGTRLTVT.

The chain is built from TRBV27 and TRBJ1-1; 9 bases align to TRBD1. The length of the CDR3 is 16 residues. Germline trimming cut 10 bases from V and 4 bases from J; bases unmatched to any gene: 16. Germline V gene data show CDR1 as MNHEY and CDR2 as SMNVEV (reference sequence). The CDR3 region has the DNA TGTGCCACCCCCAGAGTAAACAGGGGGCCCTTCACTGAAGCTTTCTTT. Its protein is CATPRVNRGPFTEAFF.

The chain carries TRBV27 and TRBJ2-3; D is undetermined. V shed 6 bases and J shed 2 bases, with 6 bases lying between them. CDR1 MNHEY and CDR2 SMNVEV come from the germline V gene (reference sequence). This CDR3 is 12 amino acids long. CDR3 protein: CASSLFTDTQYF. In DNA form, the CDR3 reads TGTGCCAGCAGCCTCTTCACAGATACGCAGTATTTT.

This sequence joins TRBV28 and TRBJ1-4; TRBD1 agrees at 7 bases. Losses at the gene ends were 8 bases for V and 3 bases for J; bases not matched to a gene: 6. The CDR3 covers 14 residues. The germline gives CDR1 MDHEN, CDR2 SYDVKM. Written as DNA, the CDR3 is TGTGCCAGCGCAGGGGGTCGGGCTAATGAAAAACTGTTTTTT. Translating it yields CASAGGRANEKLFF. Using reference TRBV28 and TRBJ1-4 for the parts outside the CDR3, the full variable domain is DVKVTQSSRYLVKRTGEKVFLECVQDMDHENMFWYRQDPGLGLRLIYFSYDVKMKEKGDIPEGYSVSREKKERFSLILESASTNQTSMYLCASAGGRANEKLFFGSGTQLSVL.

This rearrangement joins TRBV28 to TRBJ2-6; D is perhaps TRBD1 (5 bases). The CDR3 covers 15 residues. CDR1 and CDR2 (germline): MDHEN, SYDVKM. The V and J ends lost 5 bases and 0 bases respectively, with 8 bases between them. The CDR3 DNA reads TGTGCCAGCAGTAGGGGCCGCTCTGGGGCCAACGTCCTGACTTTC. It is translated as CASSRGRSGANVLTF.

The chain links TRBV27 to TRBJ2-6; D is perhaps TRBD2 (6 bases). Between the trimmed V and J ends, which lost 7 bases and 0 bases, there was a span of 10 bases. This CDR3 has 15 amino acids. The germline V gene has CDR1 MNHEY and CDR2 SMNVEV (reference sequence). CDR3 protein: CASTSGVSGANVLTF. CDR3 bases: TGTGCCAGCACCTCGGGGGTCTCTGGGGCCAACGTCCTGACTTTC.

The V and J genes are TRBV7-2 and TRBJ1-3; D unresolved. Germline lookup yields CDR1 SGHTA and CDR2 FQGNSA. The CDR3 has 13 residues. V lost 6 bases and J lost 0, with 6 bases in between. For the CDR3, the DNA is TGTGCCAGCAGTTTGAGCTCTGGAAACACCATATATTTT. This encodes CASSLSSGNTIYF. Combining the CDR3 with reference TRBV7-2 and TRBJ1-3 gives the whole variable domain GAGVSQSPSNKVTEKGKDVELRCDPISGHTALYWYRQSLGQGLEFLIYFQGNSAPDKSGLPSDRFSAERTGGSVSTLTIQRTQQEDSAVYLCASSLSSGNTIYFGEGSWLTVV.

This rearrangement joins TRBV27 to TRBJ1-2; 7 nucleotides align to TRBD1. Germline CDR1 is MNHEY and CDR2 is SMNVEV (reference sequence). The CDR3 sequence is 15 residues long. The junction had 13 bases not matched to a gene; V was cut back by 5 bases and J by 7 bases. The chain's CDR3 is CASSRGRQFYGGYTF. CDR3 bases: TGTGCCAGCAGTAGGGGGCGACAGTTTTATGGTGGCTACACCTTC.

V gene TRBV29-1 combines with J gene TRBJ1-4; D is undetermined. Germline CDR1 SQVTM, CDR2 ANQGSEA. V lost 7 bases to trimming and J lost 8 bases, with 14 bases between them. This CDR3 region has 12 residues. The chain's CDR3 is CSARGEGEKLFF. CDR3 sequence (DNA): TGCAGCGCCCGAGGAGAGGGAGAAAAACTGTTTTTT.

CDR3 nucleotides: TGCAGTGCTAACGGGGACACTGAAGCTTTCTTT. This gives the protein CSANGDTEAFF. The chain employs TRBV20-1 and TRBJ1-1; D unclear. CDR1 is DFQATT and CDR2 is SNEGSKA in the germline V gene (reference sequence). V lost 4 bases, J lost 3 bases, and 6 bases lay in between. The CDR3 runs 11 residues.

The chain carries TRBV2 and TRBJ2-3, with 10 nucleotides matching TRBD2. Germline V gene lookup returns CDR1 SNHLY and CDR2 FYNNEI. J gave up 7 bases and V 4 bases, and 5 bases lay outside the gene matches. The CDR3 length is 14 residues. CDR3 DNA sequence: TGTGCCAGCAGTGGGAGCGGGAGGGTCAATACGCAGTATTTT. Its protein is CASSGSGRVNTQYF.